This T cell receptor (beta chain) was retrieved from a study of blood T cell repertoires in COVID-19. Study overall: PBMCs, B-cell-depleted T cells, or T cells provided the cDNA or gDNA that made up the material.

The CDR3 loop spans 16 amino acids. The germline V and J ends were trimmed by 0 bases and 6 bases, with 15 bases remaining between them. Germline V CDR1 and CDR2: SGHVS, FQNEAQ. The assay was immunoSEQ multiplex PCR, and TCRdb's table has in-frame clones only and misses some. The sample lists around 200,000 clones, roughly 86% occurring once. The sequence came from a man aged 35-49 years with active or convalescent COVID-19. This chain uses TRBV7-8 with TRBJ2-1; weak D call: TRBD2 (5 bases). The sequenced material came from peripheral blood. The CDR3 spells CASSLALAASRNEQFF. CDR3 bases: TGTGCCAGCAGCTTAGCCCTAGCTGCATCTCGCAATGAGCAGTTCTTC.